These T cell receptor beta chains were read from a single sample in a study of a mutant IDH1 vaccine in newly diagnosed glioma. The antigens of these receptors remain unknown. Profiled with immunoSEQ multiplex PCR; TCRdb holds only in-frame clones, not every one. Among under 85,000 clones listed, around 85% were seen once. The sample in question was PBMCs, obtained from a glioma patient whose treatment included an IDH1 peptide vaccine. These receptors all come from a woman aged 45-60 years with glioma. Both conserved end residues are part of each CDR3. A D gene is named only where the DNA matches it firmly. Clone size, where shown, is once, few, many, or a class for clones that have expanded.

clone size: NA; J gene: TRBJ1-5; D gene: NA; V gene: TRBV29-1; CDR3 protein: CSVAENSNQPQHF; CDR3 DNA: TGCAGCGTTGCGGAGAACAGCAATCAGCCCCAGCATTTT
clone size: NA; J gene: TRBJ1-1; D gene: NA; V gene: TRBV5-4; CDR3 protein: CASSLRDGGGTEAFF; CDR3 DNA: TGTGCCAGCAGCTTGCGGGACGGCGGGGGGACTGAAGCTTTCTTT
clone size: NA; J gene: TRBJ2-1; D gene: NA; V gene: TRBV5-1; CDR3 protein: CASSLGTDTTYNEQFF; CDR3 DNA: TGCGCCAGCAGCTTGGGGACAGATACGACCTACAATGAGCAGTTCTTC
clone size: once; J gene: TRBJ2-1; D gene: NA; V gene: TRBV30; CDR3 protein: CAWSGKTSHFSGEQFF; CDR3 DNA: TGTGCCTGGAGTGGAAAGACTAGTCATTTTAGCGGTGAGCAGTTCTTC
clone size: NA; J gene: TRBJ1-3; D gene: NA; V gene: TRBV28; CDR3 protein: CASSPRDFGDTIYF; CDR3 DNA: TGTGCCAGCAGTCCGCGGGACTTTGGGGACACCATATATTTT
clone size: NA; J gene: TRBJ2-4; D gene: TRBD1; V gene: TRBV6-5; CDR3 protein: CASATGDSNNPQYF; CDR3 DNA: TGTGCCAGCGCTACTGGGGACAGCAATAACCCGCAGTACTTC
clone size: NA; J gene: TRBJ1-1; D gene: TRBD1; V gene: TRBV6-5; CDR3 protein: CASNAGTGWTEAFF; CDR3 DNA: TGTGCCAGCAACGCCGGGACAGGGTGGACTGAAGCTTTCTTT
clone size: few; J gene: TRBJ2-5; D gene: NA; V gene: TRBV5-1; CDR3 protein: CASSPLQETQYF; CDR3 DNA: TGCGCCAGCAGCCCCCTCCAAGAGACCCAGTACTTC
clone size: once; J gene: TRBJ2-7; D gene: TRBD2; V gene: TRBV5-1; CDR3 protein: CASSASSGSGFEQYF; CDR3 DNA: TGCGCCAGCAGCGCCTCTAGCGGGAGTGGGTTCGAGCAGTACTTC
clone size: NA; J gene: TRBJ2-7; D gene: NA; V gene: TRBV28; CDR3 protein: CASTGQSSYEQYF; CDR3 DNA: TGTGCCAGCACGGGCCAGAGCTCCTACGAGCAGTACTTC
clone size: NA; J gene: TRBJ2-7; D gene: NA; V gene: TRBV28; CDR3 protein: CASSLVGGRYEQYF; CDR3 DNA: TGTGCCAGCAGTCTAGTAGGAGGGAGATACGAGCAGTACTTC
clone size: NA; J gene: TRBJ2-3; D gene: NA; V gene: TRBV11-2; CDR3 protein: CASSQERGSGRHTDTQYF; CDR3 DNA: TGTGCCAGCAGCCAGGAGAGGGGGAGCGGAAGGCACACAGATACGCAGTATTTT
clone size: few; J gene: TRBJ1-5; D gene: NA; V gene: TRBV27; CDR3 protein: CASRERGGWNQPQHF; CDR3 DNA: TGTGCCAGCAGAGAACGGGGGGGGTGGAATCAGCCCCAGCATTTT
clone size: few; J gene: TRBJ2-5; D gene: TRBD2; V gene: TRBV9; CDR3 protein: CASSLSIAGGYEETQYF; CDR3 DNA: TGTGCCAGCAGCCTCTCAATAGCGGGAGGGTATGAAGAGACCCAGTACTTC
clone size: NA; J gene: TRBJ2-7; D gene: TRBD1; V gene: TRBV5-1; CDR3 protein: CASSLGQGDSYEQYF; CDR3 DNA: TGCGCCAGCAGCCTCGGACAGGGCGACTCCTACGAGCAGTACTTC
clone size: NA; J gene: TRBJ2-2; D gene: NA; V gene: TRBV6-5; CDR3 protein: CASRTFRGELFF; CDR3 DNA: TGTGCCAGCAGGACTTTTAGAGGGGAGCTGTTTTTT
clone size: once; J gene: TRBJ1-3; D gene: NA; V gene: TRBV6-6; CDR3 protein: CASSYRLFSGNTIYF; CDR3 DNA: TGTGCCAGCAGTTATCGGCTATTCTCTGGAAACACCATATATTTT
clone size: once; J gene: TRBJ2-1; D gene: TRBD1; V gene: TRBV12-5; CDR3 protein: CASGFPGQGRNEQFF; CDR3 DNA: TGTGCTAGTGGTTTCCCGGGACAGGGTCGAAATGAGCAGTTCTTC
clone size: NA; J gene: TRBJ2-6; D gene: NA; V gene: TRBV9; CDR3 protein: CASSVGGRLSSGANVLTF; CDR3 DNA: TGTGCCAGCAGCGTAGGGGGGCGTTTAAGCTCTGGGGCCAACGTCCTGACTTTC
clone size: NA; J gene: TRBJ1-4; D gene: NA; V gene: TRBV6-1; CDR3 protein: CASIPTDLSEKLFF; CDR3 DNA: TGTGCCAGCATACCGACAGACCTTAGTGAAAAACTGTTTTTT
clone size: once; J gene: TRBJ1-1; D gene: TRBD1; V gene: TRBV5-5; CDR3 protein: CASSLGVTGGAEAFF; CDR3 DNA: TGTGCCAGCAGCTTGGGGGTAACAGGGGGCGCTGAAGCTTTCTTT
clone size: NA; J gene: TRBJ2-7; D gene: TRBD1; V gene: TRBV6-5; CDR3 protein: CASSYGDSSYEQYF; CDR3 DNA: TGTGCCAGCAGTTACGGGGACAGCTCCTACGAGCAGTACTTC
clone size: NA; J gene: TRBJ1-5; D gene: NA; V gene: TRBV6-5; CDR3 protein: CASSYSGIGNQPQHF; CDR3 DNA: TGTGCCAGCAGTTACTCAGGGATCGGCAATCAGCCCCAGCATTTT
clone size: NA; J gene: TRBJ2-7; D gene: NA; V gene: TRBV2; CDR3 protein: CASSGRTRDSEQYF; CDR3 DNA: TGTGCCAGCAGTGGGAGGACCCGCGACTCCGAGCAGTACTTC
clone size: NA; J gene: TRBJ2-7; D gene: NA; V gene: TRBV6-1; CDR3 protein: CASSPSSIYEQYF; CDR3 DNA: TGTGCCAGCAGTCCGTCCAGCATCTACGAGCAGTACTTC
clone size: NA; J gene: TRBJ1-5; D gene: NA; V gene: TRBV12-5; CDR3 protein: CASGLEGGHQPQHF; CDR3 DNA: TGTGCTAGTGGTTTGGAGGGCGGTCATCAGCCCCAGCATTTT
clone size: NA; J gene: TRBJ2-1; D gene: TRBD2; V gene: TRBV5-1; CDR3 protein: CASSSSGSSYNEQFF; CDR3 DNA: TGCGCCAGCAGCAGTAGCGGGAGCTCCTACAATGAGCAGTTCTTC
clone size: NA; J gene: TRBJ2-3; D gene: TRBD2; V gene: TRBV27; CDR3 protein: CASSSRTGTSGMTDTQYF; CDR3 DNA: TGTGCCAGCAGTTCGAGAACCGGGACTAGCGGTATGACAGATACGCAGTATTTT
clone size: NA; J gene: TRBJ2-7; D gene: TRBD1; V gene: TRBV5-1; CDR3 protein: CASSPGTGGYEQYF; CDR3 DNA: TGCGCCAGCAGCCCGGGGACAGGGGGCTACGAGCAGTACTTC
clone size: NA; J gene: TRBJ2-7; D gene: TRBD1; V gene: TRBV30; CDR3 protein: CAWGTGAAYEQYF; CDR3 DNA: TGTGCCTGGGGGACAGGGGCGGCCTACGAGCAGTACTTC
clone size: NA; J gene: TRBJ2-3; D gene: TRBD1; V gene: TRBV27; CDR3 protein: CASRDRVVSDTQYF; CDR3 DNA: TGTGCCAGCAGGGACAGGGTTGTATCAGATACGCAGTATTTT
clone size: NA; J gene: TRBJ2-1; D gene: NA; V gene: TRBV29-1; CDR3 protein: CSGTGTLNEQFF; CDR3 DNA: TGCAGCGGCACCGGGACACTAAATGAGCAGTTCTTC
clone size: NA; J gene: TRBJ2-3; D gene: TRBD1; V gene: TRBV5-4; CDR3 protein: CASSDPGQGAFTQYF; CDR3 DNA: TGTGCCAGCAGCGATCCGGGACAGGGGGCGTTCACGCAGTATTTT
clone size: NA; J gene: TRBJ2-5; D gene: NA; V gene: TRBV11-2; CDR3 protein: CASSSWTAIQETQYF; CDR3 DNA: TGTGCCAGCAGCTCCTGGACGGCTATCCAAGAGACCCAGTACTTC
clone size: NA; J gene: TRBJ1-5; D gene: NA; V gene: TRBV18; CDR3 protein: CASSPNLNQPQHF; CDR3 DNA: TGTGCCAGCTCACCTAATCTCAACCAGCCCCAGCATTTT
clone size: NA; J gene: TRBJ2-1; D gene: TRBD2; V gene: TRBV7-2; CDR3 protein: CASSLNSGRAGEQFF; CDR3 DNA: TGTGCCAGCAGCTTAAATTCCGGGAGGGCGGGTGAGCAGTTCTTC
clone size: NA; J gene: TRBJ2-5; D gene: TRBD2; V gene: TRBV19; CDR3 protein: CASSTGGLAVQETQYF; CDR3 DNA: TGTGCCAGTAGTACGGGGGGACTAGCGGTCCAAGAGACCCAGTACTTC
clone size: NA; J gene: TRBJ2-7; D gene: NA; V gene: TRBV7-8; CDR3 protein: CASSLEPTNYEQYF; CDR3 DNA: TGTGCCAGCAGCTTAGAACCCACCAACTACGAGCAGTACTTC
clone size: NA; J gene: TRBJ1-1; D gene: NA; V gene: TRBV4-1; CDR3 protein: CASSQVPDTEAFF; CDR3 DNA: TGCGCCAGCAGCCAGGTACCTGACACTGAAGCTTTCTTT
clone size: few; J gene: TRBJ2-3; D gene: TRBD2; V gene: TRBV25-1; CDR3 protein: CASSGLAVLTDTQYF; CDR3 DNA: TGTGCCAGCAGTGGACTAGCGGTACTCACAGATACGCAGTATTTT
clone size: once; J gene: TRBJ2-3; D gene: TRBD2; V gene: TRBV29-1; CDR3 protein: CSVETSGTTDTQYF; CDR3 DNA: TGCAGCGTAGAGACTAGCGGGACGACAGATACGCAGTATTTT
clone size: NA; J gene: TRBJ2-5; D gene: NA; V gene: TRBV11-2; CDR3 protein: CASSLDPEETQYF; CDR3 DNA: TGTGCCAGCAGCTTAGACCCAGAGGAGACCCAGTACTTC
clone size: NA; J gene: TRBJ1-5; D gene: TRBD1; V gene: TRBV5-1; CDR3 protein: CASSPGTVSNQPQHF; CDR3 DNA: TGCGCCAGCAGCCCGGGGACAGTTAGCAATCAGCCCCAGCATTTT
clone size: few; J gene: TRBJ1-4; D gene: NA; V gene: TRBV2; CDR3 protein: CASSPGPDYNEKLFF; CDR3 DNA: TGTGCCAGCAGTCCCGGGCCAGACTACAATGAAAAACTGTTTTTT
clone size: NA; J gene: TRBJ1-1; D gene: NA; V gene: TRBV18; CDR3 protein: CASSPPIAGTMNTEAFF; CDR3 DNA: TGTGCCAGCTCACCACCTATCGCAGGGACCATGAACACTGAAGCTTTCTTT
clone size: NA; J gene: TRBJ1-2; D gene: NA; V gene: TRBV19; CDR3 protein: CASSPGDGYTF; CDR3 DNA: TGTGCCAGTAGTCCAGGGGATGGCTACACCTTC
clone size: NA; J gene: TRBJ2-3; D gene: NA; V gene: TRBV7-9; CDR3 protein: CASSSGNTDTQYF; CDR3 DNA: TGTGCCAGCAGCTCAGGGAATACAGATACGCAGTATTTT
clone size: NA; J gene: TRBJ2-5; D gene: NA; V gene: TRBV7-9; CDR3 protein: CASPGGAGKETQYF; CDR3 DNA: TGTGCCAGTCCCGGGGGAGCCGGTAAAGAGACCCAGTACTTC